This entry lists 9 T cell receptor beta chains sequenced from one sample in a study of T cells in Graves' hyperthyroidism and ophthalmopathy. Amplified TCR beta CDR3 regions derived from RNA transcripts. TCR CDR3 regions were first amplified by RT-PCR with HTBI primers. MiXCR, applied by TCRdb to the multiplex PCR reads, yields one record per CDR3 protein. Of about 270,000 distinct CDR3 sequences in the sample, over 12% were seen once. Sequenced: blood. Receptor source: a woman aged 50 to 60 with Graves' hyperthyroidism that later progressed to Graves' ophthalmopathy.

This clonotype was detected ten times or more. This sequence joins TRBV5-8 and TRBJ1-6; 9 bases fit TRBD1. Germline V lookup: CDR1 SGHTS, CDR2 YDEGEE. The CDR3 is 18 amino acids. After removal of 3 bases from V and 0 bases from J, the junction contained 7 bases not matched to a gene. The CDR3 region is CASSSSKTGGSYNSPLHF. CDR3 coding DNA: TGTGCCAGCAGCTCCAGCAAGACAGGGGGCTCCTATAATTCACCCCTCCACTTT.

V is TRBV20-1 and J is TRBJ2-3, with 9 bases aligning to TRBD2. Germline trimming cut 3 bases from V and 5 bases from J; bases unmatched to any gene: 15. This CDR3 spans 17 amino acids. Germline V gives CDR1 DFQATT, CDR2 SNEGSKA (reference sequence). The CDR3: CSASYPLSGSRGDTQYF. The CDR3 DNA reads TGCAGTGCTAGTTACCCCCTTAGCGGGAGCCGGGGAGATACGCAGTATTTT.

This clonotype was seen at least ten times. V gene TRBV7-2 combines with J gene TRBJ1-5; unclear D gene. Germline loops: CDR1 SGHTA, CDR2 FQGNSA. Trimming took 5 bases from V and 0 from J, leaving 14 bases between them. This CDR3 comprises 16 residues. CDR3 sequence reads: CASSHDGILSNQPQHF. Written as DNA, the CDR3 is TGTGCCAGCAGCCACGACGGGATCCTTAGCAATCAGCCCCAGCATTTT.

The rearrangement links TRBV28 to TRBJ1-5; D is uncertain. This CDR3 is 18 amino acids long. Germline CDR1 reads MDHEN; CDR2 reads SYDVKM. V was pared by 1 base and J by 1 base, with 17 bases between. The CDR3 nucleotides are TGTGCCAGCAGTTTATTTTCCGGGGTGAGTAGGAGCAATCAGCCCCAGCATTTT. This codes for CASSLFSGVSRSNQPQHF.

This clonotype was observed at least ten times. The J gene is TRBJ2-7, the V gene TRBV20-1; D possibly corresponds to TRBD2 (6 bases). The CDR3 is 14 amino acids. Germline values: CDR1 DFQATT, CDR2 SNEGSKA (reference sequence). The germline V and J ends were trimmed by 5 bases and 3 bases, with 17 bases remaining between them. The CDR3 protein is CSAARLDWGYEQYF. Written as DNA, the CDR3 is TGCAGTGCTGCAAGACTAGACTGGGGCTACGAGCAGTACTTC.

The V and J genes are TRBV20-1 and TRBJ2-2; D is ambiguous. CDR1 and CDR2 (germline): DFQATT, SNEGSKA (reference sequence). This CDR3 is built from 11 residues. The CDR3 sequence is CSFLIRGELFF. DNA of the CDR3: TGCAGCTTTCTTATACGCGGGGAGCTGTTTTTT.

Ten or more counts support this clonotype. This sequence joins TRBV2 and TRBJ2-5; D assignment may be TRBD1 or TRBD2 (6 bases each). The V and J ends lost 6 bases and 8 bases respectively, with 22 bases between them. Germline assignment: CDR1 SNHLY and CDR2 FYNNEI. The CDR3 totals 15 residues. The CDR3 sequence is CASSGQGGTSITQYF. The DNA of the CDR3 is TGTGCCAGCAGCGGCCAGGGCGGGACAAGCATAACCCAGTACTTC.

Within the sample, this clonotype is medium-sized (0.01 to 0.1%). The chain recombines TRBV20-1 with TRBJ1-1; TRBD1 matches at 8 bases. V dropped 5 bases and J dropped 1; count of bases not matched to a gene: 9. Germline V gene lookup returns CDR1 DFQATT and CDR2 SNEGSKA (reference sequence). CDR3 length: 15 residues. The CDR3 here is CSARQGRRENTEAFF. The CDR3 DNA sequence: TGCAGTGCTCGACAGGGGAGGAGAGAGAACACTGAAGCTTTCTTT.

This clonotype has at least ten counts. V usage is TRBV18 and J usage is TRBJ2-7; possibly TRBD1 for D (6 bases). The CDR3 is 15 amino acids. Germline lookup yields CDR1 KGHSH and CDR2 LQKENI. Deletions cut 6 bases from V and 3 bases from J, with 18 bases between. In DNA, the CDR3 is TGTGCCAGCTCCCACGGACAGAAAGAAAACTACGAGCAGTACTTC. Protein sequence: CASSHGQKENYEQYF.